The next 21 T cell receptor beta chains were all read from a single sample in a study of blood T cell repertoires in COVID-19 (dated by TCRdb to 2020 to 2021). Library preparation employed the immunoSEQ multiplex PCR assay. Entries here come from immuneACCESS through TCRdb and include only in-frame sequences with V and J called. Some clones fail to appear in such tables; in the studies checked, an unresolved V gene covers under half of the shortfall, and the cause of the remainder is unknown. The sample yields roughly 100,000 clones; 78% were counted once. About 9% of the sample lies in the top ten. Sequenced: peripheral blood. These receptor sequences come from a man in his 60s with active or convalescent COVID-19.

The chain combines TRBV28 with TRBJ1-2; D call uncertain. Trimming took off 5 bases at V and 8 bases at J, with 12 bases between the two ends. Germline lookup yields CDR1 MDHEN and CDR2 SYDVKM. The CDR3 has 12 residues. CDR3 protein: CASSNGPIGYTF. CDR3 in DNA: TGTGCCAGCAGTAACGGTCCTATCGGCTACACCTTC.

This chain connects TRBV7-2 to TRBJ1-2, with 7 positions matching TRBD1. The CDR3 sequence is 14 residues long. Unmatched junction bases numbered 5, after V lost 5 bases and J lost 2 bases. Germline V gene lookup returns CDR1 SGHTA and CDR2 FQGNSA. CDR3 loop: CASSRDSLNYGYTF. Here the CDR3 DNA reads TGTGCCAGCAGCCGGGACAGCCTAAACTATGGCTACACCTTC. The whole variable domain, remainder taken from reference TRBV7-2 and TRBJ1-2, is GAGVSQSPSNKVTEKGKDVELRCDPISGHTALYWYRQSLGQGLEFLIYFQGNSAPDKSGLPSDRFSAERTGGSVSTLTIQRTQQEDSAVYLCASSRDSLNYGYTFGSGTRLTVV.

This chain connects TRBV6-1 to TRBJ1-2; weak D call: TRBD1 (5 bases). Trimming cost V 4 bases and J 4 bases, with 19 bases left between them. Germline V lookup: CDR1 MNHNS, CDR2 SASEGT. This CDR3 region has 16 residues. Here the CDR3 reads CASSAGEGAPSYGYTF. The CDR3 nucleotides are TGTGCCAGCAGTGCGGGGGAAGGGGCTCCTTCCTATGGCTACACCTTC.

CDR3 sequence (DNA): TGTGCCAGCAGCGTAGCCCCGGGAAGGAGAACAGATACGCAGTATTTT. It codes for CASSVAPGRRTDTQYF. This chain links TRBV9 with TRBJ2-3, with a possible D match to TRBD2 (5 bases). This CDR3 spans 16 amino acids. Germline V lookup: CDR1 SGDLS, CDR2 YYNGEE. V was trimmed by 0 bases and J by 3 bases, leaving 14 bases between them.

This clone has more than one count but fewer than ten. This sequence joins TRBV2 and TRBJ1-5, with TRBD1 as a possible D gene (5 bases). The CDR3 spans 15 residues. The V gene lost 8 bases and the J gene lost 7 bases, with 21 bases spanning the gap. Germline loops: CDR1 SNHLY, CDR2 FYNNEI. CDR3 in amino acids: CASSLGEGVGQPQHF. CDR3 sequence (DNA): TGTGCCAGCTCCCTAGGGGAAGGGGTAGGGCAGCCCCAGCATTTT.

The chain is built from TRBV6-2 or TRBV6-3 and TRBJ2-2; D might be TRBD1 (6 bases). Germline V gene sequence: CDR1 MNHEY, CDR2 SVGEGT. The ends were cut back, 2 bases at V and 8 bases at J, with 15 bases in the middle. The CDR3 loop spans 15 amino acids. CDR3 nucleotides: TGTGCCAGCAGTTACCTTCAACAGGGTAAAGGGGAGCTGTTTTTT. It specifies CASSYLQQGKGELFF.

The V call is TRBV6-1, the J call TRBJ1-2, with 10 bases that match TRBD1. Germline loops: CDR1 MNHNS, CDR2 SASEGT. The ends lost 2 bases at V and 8 bases at J; junction bases unmatched: 14. This CDR3 has 17 residues. The CDR3 loop reads CASSETVGRQGARGYTF. Here the CDR3 DNA reads TGTGCCAGCAGTGAAACAGTGGGCAGACAGGGGGCGAGAGGCTACACCTTC.

A few counts support this clone. The genes are TRBV10-1 and TRBJ2-1; D possibly corresponds to TRBD2 (5 bases). Deletions cut 2 bases from V and 5 bases from J, with 10 bases between. The CDR3 has 14 amino acids. The germline V gene has CDR1 WNHNN and CDR2 SYGVQD (reference sequence). DNA of the CDR3: TGCGCCAGCAGTGAGGACCCAGCGGACAATGAGCAGTTCTTC. This sequence encodes CASSEDPADNEQFF.

The genes are TRBV19 and TRBJ1-5, with TRBD1 matching over 7 bases. V lost 3 bases to trimming and J lost 7 bases; unmatched junction nucleotides: 12. The CDR3 has 16 amino acids. CDR1 is LNHDA, CDR2 SQIVND, per germline (reference sequence). The CDR3 reads CASSIKPRAGGQPQHF. The CDR3 nucleotides read TGTGCCAGTAGTATTAAGCCCCGGGCAGGGGGGCAGCCCCAGCATTTT.

This clone was picked up one time. The CDR3 sequence: CASSRFFQETQYF. The CDR3, as DNA: TGTGCCAGCAGCCGGTTCTTCCAAGAGACCCAGTACTTC. The chain joins TRBV7-8 to TRBJ2-5; no definite D call. V dropped 5 bases and J dropped 1 base, with 8 bases sitting between them. Germline-derived CDR1 and CDR2 are SGHVS and FQNEAQ. The CDR3 has 13 residues.

V usage is TRBV7-9 and J usage is TRBJ1-4, with D possibly being TRBD1 (5 bases). The CDR3 spans 15 residues. Trimming pared 4 bases from V and 0 bases from J, leaving 9 bases between. Per germline, CDR1 SEHNR and CDR2 FQNEAQ (reference sequence). DNA for the CDR3: TGTGCCAGCAGCTCGCGGGGGTCAACTAATGAAAAACTGTTTTTT. Residues: CASSSRGSTNEKLFF.

J is TRBJ2-1 and V is TRBV15; 7 nucleotides agree with TRBD1. Germline V gene data show CDR1 as LNHNV and CDR2 as YYDKDF (reference sequence). With 0 bases clipped from V and 14 bases from J, the junction kept 13 bases outside the gene matches. The CDR3 spans 15 residues. CDR3 protein: CATSRDPDRTDGEFF. CDR3 nucleotide sequence: TGTGCCACCAGCAGAGATCCGGACAGGACGGATGGGGAGTTCTTC.

The chain couples TRBV19 to TRBJ2-3; perhaps TRBD2 as D (6 bases). The CDR3 runs 17 residues. With 5 bases removed from V and 0 bases from J, the gap between germline ends came to 18 bases. Germline-derived CDR1 and CDR2 are LNHDA and SQIVND (reference sequence). CDR3: CASSPPLGAGSTDTQYF. The CDR3 coding sequence is TGTGCCAGTAGTCCGCCCCTTGGGGCGGGAAGCACAGATACGCAGTATTTT.

The chain recombines TRBV28 with TRBJ1-4; D not resolved. CDR1 and CDR2 from the germline V gene are MDHEN and SYDVKM. Trimming removed 3 bases from V and 8 bases from J, with 7 bases in between. This CDR3 has 12 residues. In nucleotides, the CDR3 is TGTGCCAGCAGTTTTCCCCGGGAAAAACTGTTTTTT. This codes for CASSFPREKLFF.

This clone was recorded only once. V usage is TRBV4-1 and J usage is TRBJ2-3; 13 positions agree with TRBD2. With 3 bases clipped from V and 0 bases from J, the junction kept 6 bases outside the gene matches. This CDR3 has 18 residues. CDR1 and CDR2 from the germline V gene are MGHRA and YSYEKL. The CDR3 loop reads CASSHKLAGGPSTDTQYF. Here the CDR3 DNA reads TGCGCCAGCAGCCACAAACTAGCGGGAGGGCCCAGCACAGATACGCAGTATTTT.

The genes are TRBV18 and TRBJ1-5; no clear D. CDR1 and CDR2 (germline): KGHSH, LQKENI. The CDR3 contains 15 residues. Deletions cut 3 bases from V and 2 bases from J, with 11 bases between. Written as DNA, the CDR3 is TGTGCCAGCTCACCCGGTCGGGTCGGCAATCAGCCCCAGCATTTT. It yields the protein CASSPGRVGNQPQHF.

In nucleotides, the CDR3 is TGTGCCAGCAGCGCCCAAACAGGGGGTGGGGGAGAGACCCAGTACTTC. It codes for CASSAQTGGGGETQYF. This chain connects TRBV7-7 to TRBJ2-5; 8 bases are a match to TRBD1. The CDR3 runs to 16 residues. Germline CDR1 is SSHAT and CDR2 is FNYEAQ (reference sequence). With V trimmed by 5 bases and J by 4 bases, 12 bases remained unmatched. The complete variable domain, with remaining parts taken from reference TRBV7-7 and TRBJ2-5, reads GAGVSQSPRYKVTKRGQDVTLRCDPISSHATLYWYQQALGQGPEFLTYFNYEAQPDKSGLPSDRFSAERPEGSISTLTIQRTEQRDSAMYRCASSAQTGGGGETQYFGPGTRLLVL.

The chain has TRBV19 and TRBJ2-1, with 7 nucleotides matching TRBD2. The V segment lost 7 bases and the J segment 4 bases; nucleotides outside the gene matches: 10. The CDR3 extends over 15 amino acids. The germline V gene encodes CDR1 LNHDA and CDR2 SQIVND (reference sequence). The CDR3 bases are TGTGCCAGTACCTCAGCGGGATTCTATTACAATGAGCAGTTCTTC. Translated, it gives CASTSAGFYYNEQFF. The variable domain in full, completed from reference TRBV19 and TRBJ2-1, reads DGGITQSPKYLFRKEGQNVTLSCEQNLNHDAMYWYRQDPGQGLRLIYYSQIVNDFQKGDIAEGYSVSREKKESFPLTVTSAQKNPTAFYLCASTSAGFYYNEQFFGPGTRLTVL.

V gene TRBV11-2 combines with J gene TRBJ2-7; weak D call: TRBD1 (6 bases). V was cut by 5 bases and J by 6 bases, with 14 bases left in between. Germline V gives CDR1 SGHAT, CDR2 FQNNGV. The CDR3 contains 13 residues. The CDR3 loop is CASSQFTGPEQYF. CDR3 nucleotide sequence: TGTGCCAGCAGCCAATTTACAGGGCCCGAGCAGTACTTC.

The V and J genes are TRBV11-2 and TRBJ2-5, with D unresolved. Per germline, CDR1 SGHAT and CDR2 FQNNGV. The CDR3 spans 13 residues. V lost 1 base to trimming and J lost 5 bases, with 8 bases between them. The CDR3 sequence: CASSLGQRETQYF. The CDR3 DNA sequence: TGTGCCAGCAGCTTAGGTCAGAGGGAGACCCAGTACTTC.

This clone was seen many times. The gene calls are TRBV5-4 and TRBJ1-1; 7 bases line up with TRBD1. The CDR3 runs 18 residues. V trimming: 4 bases; J trimming: 0 bases; junction bases outside the gene matches: 15. Per the germline V gene, CDR1 is SGHNT and CDR2 is YYREEE (reference sequence). CDR3 protein: CASSTPTGKESMNTEAFF. In DNA form, the CDR3 reads TGTGCCAGCAGCACCCCGACAGGGAAGGAATCTATGAACACTGAAGCTTTCTTT.